These 18 T cell receptor beta chains were sequenced from one sample in a study of cytomegalovirus exposure and HLA in healthy donors. TCRdb's copy holds only in-frame clones and misses some; the assay was immunoSEQ multiplex PCR. This sample has 80,000 to 95,000 clones, with 90% to 95% found just once. Sequencing input: PBMCs. These receptors all come from a woman in her 30s in good health and CMV-seropositive.

This clone was observed a handful of times. V is TRBV29-1 and J is TRBJ2-1; 15 bases line up with TRBD2. Losses at the gene ends were 2 bases for V and 10 bases for J; bases not matched to a gene: 6. The CDR3 consists of 15 residues. Germline assignment: CDR1 SQVTM and CDR2 ANQGSEA. CDR3 sequence (DNA): TGCAGCGTTGAATCCGGACTAGCGGGAGGGCGCGAGCAGTTCTTC. It codes for CSVESGLAGGREQFF.

The chain employs TRBV6-5 and TRBJ1-1; no firm D call. The V gene lost 6 bases and the J gene lost 3 bases, with 11 bases spanning the gap. The CDR3 sequence is 13 residues long. CDR1 and CDR2 from the germline V gene are MNHEY and SVGAGI. The CDR3 region is CASRILGHTEAFF. CDR3 in DNA: TGTGCCAGCAGGATCCTTGGGCACACTGAAGCTTTCTTT.

This chain uses TRBV6-5 with TRBJ2-7; D is perhaps TRBD2 (5 bases). CDR1 is MNHEY, CDR2 SVGAGI, per germline. CDR3 length equals 12 residues. With 7 bases removed from V and 4 bases from J, the gap between germline ends came to 11 bases. The CDR3 coding sequence is TGTGCCAGCACTAGCAGAGTTTACGAGCAGTACTTC. It is translated as CASTSRVYEQYF.

V usage is TRBV29-1 and J usage is TRBJ2-1; tentative D call: TRBD1 (6 bases). CDR3 length equals 12 residues. Trimming removed 4 bases at V and 12 bases at J, with 16 bases between. CDR1 is SQVTM, CDR2 ANQGSEA, per germline. CDR3 protein: CSVGPMGAGQFF. The CDR3 region has the DNA TGCAGCGTTGGGCCCATGGGGGCAGGGCAGTTCTTC.

The chain uses TRBV19 and TRBJ2-3; D perhaps matches TRBD2 (6 bases). CDR1 and CDR2 from the germline V gene are LNHDA and SQIVND (reference sequence). The V end lost 7 bases, the J end lost 2 bases, and 19 bases lay between the germline ends. There are 16 residues in the CDR3. CDR3 amino acids: CASTPGREATTDTQYF. The DNA for the CDR3 is TGTGCCAGTACCCCCGGAAGGGAGGCTACCACAGATACGCAGTATTTT.

The chain is built from TRBV28 and TRBJ1-1, with 11 positions matching TRBD1. Germline V gives CDR1 MDHEN, CDR2 SYDVKM. Trimming removed 5 bases from V and 5 bases from J; junction bases left unmatched: 10. This CDR3 has 16 residues. CDR3 bases: TGTGCCAGCAGTCGTACGGACAGGGGGCTGAGGACTGAAGCTTTCTTT. The encoded protein is CASSRTDRGLRTEAFF.

The chain employs TRBV7-9 and TRBJ2-2; 7 bases match TRBD1. The CDR3 is 18 residues long. Germline V gene data show CDR1 as SEHNR and CDR2 as FQNEAQ (reference sequence). The ends lost 6 bases at V and 4 bases at J; junction bases unmatched: 17. The CDR3 region is CASSQTSGDRVGTGELFF. CDR3 DNA sequence: TGTGCCAGCAGTCAGACCAGCGGTGACAGGGTGGGCACCGGGGAGCTGTTTTTT.

This chain joins TRBV9 and TRBJ2-3, with 11 bases lining up with TRBD2. Germline CDR1 SGDLS, CDR2 YYNGEE. The CDR3 is made up of 15 amino acids. V was clipped by 4 bases and J by 2 bases; unmatched bases: 3. The CDR3: CASSQGLADTDTQYF. The CDR3 DNA reads TGTGCCAGCAGCCAGGGACTAGCGGACACAGATACGCAGTATTTT.

The rearrangement uses TRBV14 and TRBJ2-1; D is ambiguous. The V end lost 1 base, the J end lost 4 bases, and 8 bases lay between the germline ends. CDR3 length equals 14 residues. The germline CDR1 and CDR2 sequences are SGHDN and FVKESK. The CDR3: CASSQGGNYNEQFF. CDR3 coding DNA: TGTGCCAGCAGCCAAGGCGGCAATTACAATGAGCAGTTCTTC.

The J gene is TRBJ2-7, the V gene TRBV4-1, with TRBD1 matching 7 bases. Germline CDR1 is MGHRA and CDR2 is YSYEKL. J lost 2 bases, V lost 4 bases, and 8 bases had no gene match. There are 15 residues in the CDR3. The CDR3 region has the DNA TGCGCCAGCAGCCGAACCCCGGGACAGCCCTACGAGCAGTACTTC. Translating it yields CASSRTPGQPYEQYF.

The V call is TRBV5-6, the J call TRBJ2-5, with a weak D call TRBD2 (5 bases). The V and J ends lost 4 bases and 2 bases respectively, with 27 bases between them. The CDR3 length is 19 residues. The V gene's germline CDR1 is SGHDT and CDR2 YYEEEE. The CDR3 here is CASSRGVLKRGLGQETQYF. The CDR3 DNA is TGTGCCAGCAGCCGTGGGGTATTGAAGCGCGGGTTGGGACAAGAGACCCAGTACTTC. The whole variable domain, filled in from reference TRBV5-6 and TRBJ2-5, reads DAGVTQSPTHLIKTRGQQVTLRCSPKSGHDTVSWYQQALGQGPQFIFQYYEEEERQRGNFPDRFSGHQFPNYSSELNVNALLLGDSALYLCASSRGVLKRGLGQETQYFGPGTRLLVL.

As regards this clone: At one end, the junction sequence differs from germline, possibly due to a read error. V and J are TRBV11-3 and TRBJ2-7; D unresolved. The CDR3 covers 13 residues. Looked up from germline, CDR1 is SGHNT and CDR2 is YENEEA. CDR3 region: CASGFNLVSEQYF. The CDR3 nucleotides read TGTGCCAGCGGCTTTAACCTAGTCTCCGAGCAGTACTTC.

The gene calls are TRBV5-1 and TRBJ2-3, with D uncertain. This CDR3 comprises 15 residues. Germline loops: CDR1 SGHRS, CDR2 YFSETQ. Trimming removed 10 bases from V and 0 bases from J, with 18 bases in between. CDR3 nucleotides: TGCGCCGGGTCTCCCGGGTTCACTAGCACAGATACGCAGTATTTT. As protein: CAGSPGFTSTDTQYF.

The genes are TRBV4-1 and TRBJ2-2; D is ambiguous. This CDR3 has 16 residues. Germline CDR1 is MGHRA and CDR2 is YSYEKL. V lost 1 base to trimming and J lost 0 bases, with 9 bases between them. This chain's CDR3 is CASSQAPLTNTGELFF. The CDR3 bases are TGCGCCAGCAGCCAAGCCCCACTCACGAACACCGGGGAGCTGTTTTTT.

This clone occurred once. This chain joins TRBV11-2 and TRBJ2-1; 10 bases match TRBD2. In germline, CDR1 is SGHAT, CDR2 FQNNGV. V dropped 1 base and J dropped 4; count of bases not matched to a gene: 4. CDR3 length: 16 residues. The CDR3 DNA reads as TGTGCCAGCAGCTTAGTCGGTAGCGGGAGGTACAATGAGCAGTTCTTC. Translation: CASSLVGSGRYNEQFF.

The J gene is TRBJ2-1, the V gene TRBV11-2; 14 bases align to TRBD2. V lost 5 bases and J lost 7; bases outside the gene matches: 7. In germline, CDR1 is SGHAT, CDR2 FQNNGV. This CDR3 spans 16 amino acids. This CDR3 reads CASSPRLAGGLNEQFF. The CDR3 nucleotides are TGTGCCAGCAGCCCAAGACTAGCGGGAGGGCTGAATGAGCAGTTCTTC.

The chain has TRBV9 and TRBJ2-7; TRBD1 matches at 7 bases. CDR1 is SGDLS, CDR2 YYNGEE, per germline. The V segment lost 2 bases and the J segment 0 bases; nucleotides outside the gene matches: 2. The CDR3 contains 14 residues. This CDR3 reads CASSVGQSSYEQYF. In nucleotides, the CDR3 is TGTGCCAGCAGCGTGGGACAGAGCTCCTACGAGCAGTACTTC.

The V gene is TRBV5-1, the J gene TRBJ2-1, with 12 bases identical to TRBD2. The length of the CDR3 is 16 residues. CDR1 and CDR2 (germline): SGHRS, YFSETQ. The J segment lost 7 bases and the V segment lost 3 bases, leaving 8 bases of the junction unmatched. The CDR3 region has the DNA TGCGCCAGCAGCTACTCAGGACTAGCGGGACGGAATGAGCAGTTCTTC. It specifies CASSYSGLAGRNEQFF.